The TCR beta chain described here comes from a study of shared clonotypes between healthy human individuals. Study-wide background: Used for every donor were three CD4 naive, three CD4 memory, two CD8 naive and one CD8 memory plate. Study results and caveats: Lower generation probabilities were found for non-shared clonotypes than for those shared by all four donors.

This clone was seen a few times. What it binds is not known. This sample includes further DNA sequences coding for the same CDR3. Splitting of each subset's genomic DNA was done evenly across several immunoSEQ plates. Profiling relied on immunoSEQ multiplex PCR, and the TCRdb table lists in-frame clones only, not all of them. The table has hundreds of thousands of clones, around 95% seen once. Positive CCR7 selection of CD45RO-negative cells yielded the naive CD8 cells, and terminally differentiated effector memory CD45RA+ cells were excluded. The CDR3 runs to 14 residues. Germline CDR1 is MNHEY and CDR2 is SMNVEV (reference sequence). Trimming took 3 bases from V and 0 from J, leaving 8 bases between them.

Source material: naive CD8+ T cells sorted from blood. This clonotype was sampled from a woman between 25 and 40 years old in good health. This chain links TRBV27 with TRBJ1-1; D is uncertain. CDR3 loop: CASSLGTMNTEAFF. The CDR3 DNA is TGTGCCAGCAGTTTGGGCACCATGAACACTGAAGCTTTCTTT.